These 2 T cell receptor beta chains were sequenced from one sample in a study of shared clonotypes between healthy human individuals (dated by TCRdb to about 2020). CD8 naive samples were obtained by positive selection for CCR7 among CD45RO-negative cells, yielding a CD45RA+CCR7+ population from which TemRA cells were excluded. The receptor library was made with the immunoSEQ multiplex PCR assay. TCRdb retrieved this table from immuneACCESS and kept in-frame rearrangements only. Not all clones are present; in checked studies, unresolved V genes account for under half, and no reason is known for the remainder. The sample profile shows approximately 740,000 clones; 92% of them were found once. The ten most abundant clones make up 20% to 30% of the sample. Sequences were obtained from naive CD8+ T cells sorted from blood. The sample's cell subset or site label, in plain terms: CD45RA+CCR7+. All receptors come from a man younger than 40 in good health.

The rearrangement links TRBV6-5 to TRBJ2-2; 10 nucleotides line up with TRBD2. The CDR3 sequence is 16 residues long. J gave up 4 bases and V 4 bases, and 6 bases lay outside the gene matches. From germline, CDR1 is MNHEY and CDR2 SVGAGI. CDR3 loop: CASSSLAGDGTGELFF. The DNA of the CDR3 is TGTGCCAGCAGTTCTCTAGCGGGAGACGGCACCGGGGAGCTGTTTTTT.

The genes are TRBV7-9 and TRBJ2-3, with TRBD1 matching over 8 bases. The germline gives CDR1 SEHNR, CDR2 FQNEAQ (reference sequence). V lost 4 bases, J lost 7 bases, and 10 bases stayed unmatched. CDR3 size: 15 residues. The CDR3 loop is CASSWDRNPPHTQYF. For the CDR3, the DNA is TGTGCCAGCAGCTGGGACAGGAATCCCCCCCATACGCAGTATTTT.